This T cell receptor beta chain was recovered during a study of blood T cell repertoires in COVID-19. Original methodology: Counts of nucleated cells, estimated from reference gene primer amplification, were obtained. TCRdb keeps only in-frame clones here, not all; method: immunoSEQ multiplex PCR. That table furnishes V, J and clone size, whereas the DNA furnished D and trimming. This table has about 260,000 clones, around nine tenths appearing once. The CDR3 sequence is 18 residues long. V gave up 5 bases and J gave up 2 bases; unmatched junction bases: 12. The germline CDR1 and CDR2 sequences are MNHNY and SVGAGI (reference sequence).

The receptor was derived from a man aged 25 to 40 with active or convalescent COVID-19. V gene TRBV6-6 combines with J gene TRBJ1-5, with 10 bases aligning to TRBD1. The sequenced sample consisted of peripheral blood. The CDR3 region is CASSQPTGGSAGNQPQHF. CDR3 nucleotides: TGTGCCAGCAGTCAACCGACAGGGGGCAGCGCGGGCAATCAGCCCCAGCATTTT.